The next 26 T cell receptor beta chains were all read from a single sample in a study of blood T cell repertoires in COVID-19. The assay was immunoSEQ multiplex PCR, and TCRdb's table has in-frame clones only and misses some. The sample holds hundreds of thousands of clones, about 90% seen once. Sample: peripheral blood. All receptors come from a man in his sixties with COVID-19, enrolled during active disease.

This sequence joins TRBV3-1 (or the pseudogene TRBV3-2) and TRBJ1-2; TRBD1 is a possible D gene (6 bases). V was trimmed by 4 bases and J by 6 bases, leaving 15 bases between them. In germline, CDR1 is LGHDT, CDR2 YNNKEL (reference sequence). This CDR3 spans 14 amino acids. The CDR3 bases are TGTGCCAGCAGCCCAAGAGCGGGGGCACATGGCTACACCTTC. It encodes CASSPRAGAHGYTF.

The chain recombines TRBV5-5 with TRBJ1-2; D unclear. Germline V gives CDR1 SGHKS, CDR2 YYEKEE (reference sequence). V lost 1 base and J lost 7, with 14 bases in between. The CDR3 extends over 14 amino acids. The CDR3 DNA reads TGTGCCAGCAGCTTGCCCTCCCTTTATTCTGGCTACACCTTC. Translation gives CASSLPSLYSGYTF.

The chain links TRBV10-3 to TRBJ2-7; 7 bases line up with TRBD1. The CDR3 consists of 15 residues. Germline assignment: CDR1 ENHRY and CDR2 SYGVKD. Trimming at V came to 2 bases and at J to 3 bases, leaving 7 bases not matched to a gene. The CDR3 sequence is CAISEVAGGYYEQYF. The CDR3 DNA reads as TGTGCCATCAGTGAGGTAGCAGGGGGATACTACGAGCAGTACTTC.

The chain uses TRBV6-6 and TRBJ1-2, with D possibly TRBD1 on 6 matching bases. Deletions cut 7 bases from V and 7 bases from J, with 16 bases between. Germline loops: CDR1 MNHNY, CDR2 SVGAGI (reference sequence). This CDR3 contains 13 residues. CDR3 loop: CASTIQGMGGYTF. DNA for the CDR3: TGTGCCAGCACTATACAGGGAATGGGTGGCTACACCTTC.

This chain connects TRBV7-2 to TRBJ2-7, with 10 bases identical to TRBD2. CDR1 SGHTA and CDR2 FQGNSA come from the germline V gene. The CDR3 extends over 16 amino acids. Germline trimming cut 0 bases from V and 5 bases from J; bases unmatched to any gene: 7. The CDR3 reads CASSLALAGVGDEQYF. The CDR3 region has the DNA TGTGCCAGCAGCTTAGCGCTAGCGGGAGTCGGCGACGAGCAGTACTTC.

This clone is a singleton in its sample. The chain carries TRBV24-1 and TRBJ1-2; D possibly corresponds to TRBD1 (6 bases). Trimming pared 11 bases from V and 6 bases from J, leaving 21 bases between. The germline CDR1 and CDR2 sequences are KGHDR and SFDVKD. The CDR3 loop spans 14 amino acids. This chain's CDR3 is CAIGHREGSHGYTF. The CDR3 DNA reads TGTGCCATTGGACACAGGGAAGGCAGTCATGGCTACACCTTC.

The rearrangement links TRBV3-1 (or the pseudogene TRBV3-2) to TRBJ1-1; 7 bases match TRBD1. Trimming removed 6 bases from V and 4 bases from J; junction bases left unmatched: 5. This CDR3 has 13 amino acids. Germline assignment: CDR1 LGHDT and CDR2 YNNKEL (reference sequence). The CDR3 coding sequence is TGTGCCAGCAGTAATACAGGGGCCACTGAAGCTTTCTTT. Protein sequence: CASSNTGATEAFF.

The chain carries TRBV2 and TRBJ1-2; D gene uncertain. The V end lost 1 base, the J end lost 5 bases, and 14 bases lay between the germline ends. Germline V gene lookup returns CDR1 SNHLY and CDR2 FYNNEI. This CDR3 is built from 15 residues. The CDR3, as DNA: TGTGCCAGCAGTGAAGGCTTGGGAGTACTGTATGGCTACACCTTC. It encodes CASSEGLGVLYGYTF.

The CDR3 loop reads CAISDSGLAVTEQFF. CDR3 bases: TGTGCCATCAGTGACTCGGGACTAGCGGTAACTGAGCAGTTCTTC. This chain connects TRBV10-3 to TRBJ2-1; 11 bases agree with TRBD2. In germline, CDR1 is ENHRY, CDR2 SYGVKD. This CDR3 has 15 residues. V trimming: 3 bases; J trimming: 9 bases; junction bases outside the gene matches: 7.

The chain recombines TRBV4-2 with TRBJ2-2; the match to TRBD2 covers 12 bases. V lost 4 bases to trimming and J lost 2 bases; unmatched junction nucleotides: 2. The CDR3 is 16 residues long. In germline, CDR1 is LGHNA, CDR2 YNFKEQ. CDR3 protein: CASSPTSGGNTGELFF. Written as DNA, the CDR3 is TGTGCCAGCAGCCCGACTAGCGGGGGCAACACCGGGGAGCTGTTTTTT.

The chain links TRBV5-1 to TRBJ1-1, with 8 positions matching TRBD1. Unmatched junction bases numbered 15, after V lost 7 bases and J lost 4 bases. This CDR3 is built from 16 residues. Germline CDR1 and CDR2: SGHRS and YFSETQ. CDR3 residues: CASDRGQGPVGTEAFF. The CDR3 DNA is TGCGCCAGCGATCGTGGACAGGGACCCGTGGGCACTGAAGCTTTCTTT.

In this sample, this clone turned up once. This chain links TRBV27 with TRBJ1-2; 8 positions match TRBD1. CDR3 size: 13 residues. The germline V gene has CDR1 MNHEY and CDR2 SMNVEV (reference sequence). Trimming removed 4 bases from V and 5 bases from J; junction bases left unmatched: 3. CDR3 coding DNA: TGTGCCAGCAGTTCAGGGGGCGGGTATGGCTACACCTTC. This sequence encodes CASSSGGGYGYTF.

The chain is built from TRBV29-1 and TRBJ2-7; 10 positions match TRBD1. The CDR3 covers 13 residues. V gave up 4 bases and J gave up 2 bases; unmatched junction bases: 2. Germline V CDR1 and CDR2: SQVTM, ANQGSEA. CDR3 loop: CSVAGTGAYEQYF. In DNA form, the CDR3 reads TGCAGCGTTGCCGGGACAGGGGCCTACGAGCAGTACTTC.

The CDR3 protein is CASSQGQGATTTEAFF. The DNA of the CDR3 is TGTGCCAGCAGCCAGGGACAGGGGGCGACGACCACTGAAGCTTTCTTT. The chain has TRBV5-5 and TRBJ1-1, with 12 bases lining up with TRBD1. From germline, CDR1 is SGHKS and CDR2 YYEKEE (reference sequence). The CDR3 has 16 residues. The V and J ends lost 4 bases and 4 bases, in that order; junction bases with no gene match: 8. The full variable domain, its missing parts supplied by reference TRBV5-5 and TRBJ1-1, is DAGVTQSPTHLIKTRGQQVTLRCSPISGHKSVSWYQQVLGQGPQFIFQYYEKEERGRGNFPDRFSARQFPNYSSELNVNALLLGDSALYLCASSQGQGATTTEAFFGQGTRLTVV.

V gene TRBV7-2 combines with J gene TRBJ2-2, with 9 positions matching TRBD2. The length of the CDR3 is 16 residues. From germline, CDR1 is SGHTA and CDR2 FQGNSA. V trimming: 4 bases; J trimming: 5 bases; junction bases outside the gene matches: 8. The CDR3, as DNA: TGTGCCAGCAGCTCCTTCGGGAGCGGGAGGACCGGGGAGCTGTTTTTT. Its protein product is CASSSFGSGRTGELFF.

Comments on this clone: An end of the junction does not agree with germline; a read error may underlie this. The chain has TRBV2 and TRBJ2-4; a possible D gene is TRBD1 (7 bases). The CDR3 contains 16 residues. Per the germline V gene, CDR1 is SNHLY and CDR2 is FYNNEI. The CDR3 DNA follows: TGTGCCAGCACTGAAGGGTGGGGCAGGGGGGAAAACATTCAGTACTTC. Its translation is CASTEGWGRGENIQYF.

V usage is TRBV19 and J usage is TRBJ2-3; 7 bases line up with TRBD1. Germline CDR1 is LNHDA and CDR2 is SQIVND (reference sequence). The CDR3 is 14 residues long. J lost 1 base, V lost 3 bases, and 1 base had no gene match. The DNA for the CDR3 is TGTGCCAGTAGTATTGGGACAGGCACAGATACGCAGTATTTT. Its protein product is CASSIGTGTDTQYF.

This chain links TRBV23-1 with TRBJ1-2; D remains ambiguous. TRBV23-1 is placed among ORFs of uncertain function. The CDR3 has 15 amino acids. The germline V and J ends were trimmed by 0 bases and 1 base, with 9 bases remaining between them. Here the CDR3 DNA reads TGCGCCAGCAGTCAATCGCCCGGGGTTAACTATGGCTACACCTTC. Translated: CASSQSPGVNYGYTF.

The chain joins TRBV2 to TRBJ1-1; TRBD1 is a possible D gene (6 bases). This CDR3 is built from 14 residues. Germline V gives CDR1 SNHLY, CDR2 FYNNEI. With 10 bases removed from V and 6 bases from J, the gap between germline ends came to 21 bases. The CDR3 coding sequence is TGTGCCATACGAATCCAGGGGAGTAAGGCTGAAGCTTTCTTT. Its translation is CAIRIQGSKAEAFF.

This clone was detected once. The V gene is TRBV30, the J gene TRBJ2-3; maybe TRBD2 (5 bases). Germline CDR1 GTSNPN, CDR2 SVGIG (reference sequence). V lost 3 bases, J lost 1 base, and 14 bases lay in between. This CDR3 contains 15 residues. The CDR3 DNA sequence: TGTGCCTGGAGCGACCGTGGGAGTCGCACAGATACGCAGTATTTT. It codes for CAWSDRGSRTDTQYF.

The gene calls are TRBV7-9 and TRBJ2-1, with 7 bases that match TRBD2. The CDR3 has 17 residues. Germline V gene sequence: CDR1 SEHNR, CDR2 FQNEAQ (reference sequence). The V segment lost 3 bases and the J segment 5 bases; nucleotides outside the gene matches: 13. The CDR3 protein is CASSFPVAGVSNNEQFF. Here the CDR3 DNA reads TGTGCCAGCAGCTTCCCAGTTGCGGGGGTATCAAACAATGAGCAGTTCTTC.

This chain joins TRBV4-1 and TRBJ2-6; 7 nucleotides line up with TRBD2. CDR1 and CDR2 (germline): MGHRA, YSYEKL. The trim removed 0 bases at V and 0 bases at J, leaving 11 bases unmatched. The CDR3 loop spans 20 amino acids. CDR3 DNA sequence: TGCGCCAGCAGCCAAGATCATAAGAGTCGGACTAGCTCTGGGGCCAACGTCCTGACTTTC. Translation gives CASSQDHKSRTSSGANVLTF.

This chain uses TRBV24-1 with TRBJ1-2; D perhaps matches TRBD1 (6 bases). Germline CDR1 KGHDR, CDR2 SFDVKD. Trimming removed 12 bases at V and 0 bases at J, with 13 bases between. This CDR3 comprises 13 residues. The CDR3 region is CAVSKGANYGYTF. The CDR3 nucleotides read TGTGCCGTTTCTAAGGGGGCTAACTATGGCTACACCTTC.

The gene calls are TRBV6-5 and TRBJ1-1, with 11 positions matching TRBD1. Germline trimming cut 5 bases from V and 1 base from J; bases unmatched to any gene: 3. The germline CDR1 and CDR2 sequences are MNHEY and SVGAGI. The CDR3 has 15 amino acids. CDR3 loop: CASSKDRGRNTEAFF. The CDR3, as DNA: TGTGCCAGCAGTAAGGACAGGGGGCGGAACACTGAAGCTTTCTTT.

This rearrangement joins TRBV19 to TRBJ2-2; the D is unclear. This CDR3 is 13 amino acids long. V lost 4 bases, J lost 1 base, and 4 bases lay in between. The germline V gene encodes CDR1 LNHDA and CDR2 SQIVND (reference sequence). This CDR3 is CASSTQNTGELFF. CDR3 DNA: TGTGCCAGTAGTACCCAGAACACCGGGGAGCTGTTTTTT.

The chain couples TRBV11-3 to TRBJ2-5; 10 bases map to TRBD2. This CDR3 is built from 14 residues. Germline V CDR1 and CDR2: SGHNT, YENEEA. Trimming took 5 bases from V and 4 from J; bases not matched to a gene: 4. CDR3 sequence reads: CASSRAGGGETQYF. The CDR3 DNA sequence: TGTGCCAGCAGCCGAGCGGGAGGGGGAGAGACCCAGTACTTC.